The following is a T cell receptor (beta chain) sequence with its context. What it binds is not known. V lost 2 bases and J lost 5, with 12 bases in between. The germline V gene has CDR1 PRHDT and CDR2 FYEKMQ (reference sequence). The CDR3 loop spans 14 amino acids. The source of the sample is a study of T cell responses to AZD1222 COVID-19 vaccine. Study-level results: Clonal diversity was possibly underestimated, and the donors were mostly white British, with more females.

The method was immunoSEQ multiplex PCR; TCRdb's version includes in-frame clones alone and lacks a portion of them. The table includes more than 85,000 clones, just under 95% detected once. The V call is TRBV13, the J call TRBJ2-5; D uncertain. The source material was peripheral blood, sampled on day 0 of AZD1222 vaccination. The sequence was obtained from an adult in good health. CDR3 in DNA: TGTGCCAGCAGCTTACGTGAGGAGCGCGAGACCCAGTACTTC. Protein: CASSLREERETQYF. Looking up the rest from reference TRBV13 and TRBJ2-5 gives the full variable domain: AAGVIQSPRHLIKEKRETATLKCYPIPRHDTVYWYQQGPGQDPQFLISFYEKMQSDKGSIPDRFSAQQFSDYHSELNMSSLELGDSALYFCASSLREERETQYFGPGTRLLVL.